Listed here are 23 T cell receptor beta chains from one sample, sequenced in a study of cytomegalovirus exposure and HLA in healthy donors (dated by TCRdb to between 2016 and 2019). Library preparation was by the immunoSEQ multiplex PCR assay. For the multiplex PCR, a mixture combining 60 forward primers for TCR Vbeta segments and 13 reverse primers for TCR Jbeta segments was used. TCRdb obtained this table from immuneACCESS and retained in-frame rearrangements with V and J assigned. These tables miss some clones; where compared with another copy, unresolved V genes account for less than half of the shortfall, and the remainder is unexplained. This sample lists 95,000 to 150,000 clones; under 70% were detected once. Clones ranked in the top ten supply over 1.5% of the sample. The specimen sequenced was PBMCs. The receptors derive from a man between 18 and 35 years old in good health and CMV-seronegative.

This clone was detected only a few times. In DNA form, the CDR3 reads TGTGCCAGCAGCCAAGAGGGGGGTTCGGGAGATACGCAGTATTTT. It encodes CASSQEGGSGDTQYF. The chain is built from TRBV4-2 and TRBJ2-3, with D possibly TRBD2 on 6 matching bases. Germline CDR1 and CDR2: LGHNA and YNFKEQ. Trimming left V 0 bases short and J 5 bases short, with 12 bases between. The CDR3 runs to 15 residues.

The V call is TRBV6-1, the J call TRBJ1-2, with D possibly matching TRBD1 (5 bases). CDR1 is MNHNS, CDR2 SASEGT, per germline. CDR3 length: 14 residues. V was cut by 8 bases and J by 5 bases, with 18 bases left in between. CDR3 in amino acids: CASSDRVPLYGYTF. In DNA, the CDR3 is TGTGCCAGCTCCGACAGAGTACCTCTTTATGGCTACACCTTC.

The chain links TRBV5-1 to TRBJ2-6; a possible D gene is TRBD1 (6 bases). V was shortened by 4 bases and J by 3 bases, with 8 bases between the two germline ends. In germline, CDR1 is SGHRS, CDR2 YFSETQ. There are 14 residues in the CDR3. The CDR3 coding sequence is TGCGCCAGCAGCCTGGACAGTGGGGCCAACGTCCTGACTTTC. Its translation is CASSLDSGANVLTF.

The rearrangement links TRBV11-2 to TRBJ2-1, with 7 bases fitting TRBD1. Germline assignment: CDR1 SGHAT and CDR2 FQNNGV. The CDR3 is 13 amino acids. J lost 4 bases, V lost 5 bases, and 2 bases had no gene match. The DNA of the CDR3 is TGTGCCAGCAGCCAGGGACAGTACAATGAGCAGTTCTTC. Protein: CASSQGQYNEQFF.

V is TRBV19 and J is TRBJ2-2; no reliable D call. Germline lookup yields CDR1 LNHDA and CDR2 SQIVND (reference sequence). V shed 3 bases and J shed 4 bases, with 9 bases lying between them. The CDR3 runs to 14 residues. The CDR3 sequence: CASSIRPLTGELFF. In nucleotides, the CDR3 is TGTGCCAGTAGTATTCGTCCCCTCACCGGGGAGCTGTTTTTT.

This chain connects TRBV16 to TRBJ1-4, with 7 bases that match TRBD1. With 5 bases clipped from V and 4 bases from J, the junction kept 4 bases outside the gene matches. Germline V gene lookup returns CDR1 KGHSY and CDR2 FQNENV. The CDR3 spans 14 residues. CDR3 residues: CASSEDRNNEKLFF. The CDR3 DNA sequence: TGTGCCAGCAGCGAGGACAGGAATAATGAAAAACTGTTTTTT.

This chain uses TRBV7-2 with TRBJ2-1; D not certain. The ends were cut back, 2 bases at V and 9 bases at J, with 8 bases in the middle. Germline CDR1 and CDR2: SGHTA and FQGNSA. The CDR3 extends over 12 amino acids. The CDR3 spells CASSLRSREQFF. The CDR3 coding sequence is TGTGCCAGCAGCTTACGGTCCCGTGAGCAGTTCTTC.

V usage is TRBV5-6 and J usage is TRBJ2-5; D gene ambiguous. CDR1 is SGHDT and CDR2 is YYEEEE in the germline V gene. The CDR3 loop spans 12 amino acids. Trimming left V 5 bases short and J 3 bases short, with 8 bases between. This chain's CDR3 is CASSVGKETQYF. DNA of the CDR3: TGTGCCAGCAGTGTGGGCAAAGAGACCCAGTACTTC. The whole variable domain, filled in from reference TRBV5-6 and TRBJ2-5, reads DAGVTQSPTHLIKTRGQQVTLRCSPKSGHDTVSWYQQALGQGPQFIFQYYEEEERQRGNFPDRFSGHQFPNYSSELNVNALLLGDSALYLCASSVGKETQYFGPGTRLLVL.

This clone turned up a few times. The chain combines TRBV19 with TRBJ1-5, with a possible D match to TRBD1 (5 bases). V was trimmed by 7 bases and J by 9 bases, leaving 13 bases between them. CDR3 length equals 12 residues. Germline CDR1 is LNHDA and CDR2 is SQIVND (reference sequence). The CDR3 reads CASTRRGGPQHF. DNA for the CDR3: TGTGCCAGTACCCGGAGGGGAGGGCCCCAGCATTTT.

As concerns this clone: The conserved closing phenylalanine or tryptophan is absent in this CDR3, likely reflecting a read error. Written as DNA, the CDR3 is TGTGCCAGCAGGGAACGGGCGTTCGGGGAGCTGTTTTTG. This gives the protein CASRERAFGELFL. The chain uses TRBV6-5 and TRBJ2-2; D not certain. With 6 bases removed from V and 7 bases from J, the gap between germline ends came to 12 bases. This CDR3 is built from 13 residues. The germline CDR1 and CDR2 sequences are MNHEY and SVGAGI.

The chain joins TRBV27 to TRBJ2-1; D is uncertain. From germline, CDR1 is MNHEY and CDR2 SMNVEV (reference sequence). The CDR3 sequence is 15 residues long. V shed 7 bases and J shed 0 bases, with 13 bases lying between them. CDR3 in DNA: TGTGCCAGCAAACTAATCCCCAGCTCCTACAATGAGCAGTTCTTC. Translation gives CASKLIPSSYNEQFF.

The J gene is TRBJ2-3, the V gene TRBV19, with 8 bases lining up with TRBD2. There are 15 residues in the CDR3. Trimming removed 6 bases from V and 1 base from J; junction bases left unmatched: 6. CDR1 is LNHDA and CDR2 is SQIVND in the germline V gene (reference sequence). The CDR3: CASSLSLAGTDTQYF. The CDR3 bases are TGTGCCAGTAGCCTCTCACTAGCGGGCACAGATACGCAGTATTTT.

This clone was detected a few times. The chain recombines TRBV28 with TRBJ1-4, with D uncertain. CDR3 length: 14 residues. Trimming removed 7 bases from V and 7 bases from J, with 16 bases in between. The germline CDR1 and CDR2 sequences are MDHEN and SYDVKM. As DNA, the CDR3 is TGTGCCAGCAAGGCCCGGCAGGTTGCTGAAAAACTGTTTTTT. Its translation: CASKARQVAEKLFF.

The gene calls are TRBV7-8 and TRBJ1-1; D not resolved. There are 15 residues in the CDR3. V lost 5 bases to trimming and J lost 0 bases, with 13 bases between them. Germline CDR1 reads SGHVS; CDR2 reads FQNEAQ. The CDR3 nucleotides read TGTGCCAGCAGCCCCGCAGGTAGTATGAACACTGAAGCTTTCTTT. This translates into CASSPAGSMNTEAFF.

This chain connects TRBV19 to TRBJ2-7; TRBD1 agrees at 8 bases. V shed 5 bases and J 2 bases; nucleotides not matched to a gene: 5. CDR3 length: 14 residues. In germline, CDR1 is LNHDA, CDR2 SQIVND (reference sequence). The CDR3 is CASSARQGTYEQYF. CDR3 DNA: TGTGCCAGTAGTGCCAGACAGGGGACCTACGAGCAGTACTTC.

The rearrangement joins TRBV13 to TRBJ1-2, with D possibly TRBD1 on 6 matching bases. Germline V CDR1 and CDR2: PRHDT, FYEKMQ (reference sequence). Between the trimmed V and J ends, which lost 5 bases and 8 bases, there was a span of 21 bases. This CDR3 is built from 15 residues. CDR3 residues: CASSINRVLSEGYTF. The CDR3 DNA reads TGTGCCAGCAGCATAAACAGGGTCCTCTCTGAGGGCTACACCTTC.

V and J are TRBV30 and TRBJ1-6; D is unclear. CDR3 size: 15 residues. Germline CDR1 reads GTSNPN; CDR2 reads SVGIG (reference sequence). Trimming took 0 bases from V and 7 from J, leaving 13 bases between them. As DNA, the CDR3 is TGTGCCTGGAGTGTACTTAAGGGAGTCAATTCACCCCTCCACTTT. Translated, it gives CAWSVLKGVNSPLHF.

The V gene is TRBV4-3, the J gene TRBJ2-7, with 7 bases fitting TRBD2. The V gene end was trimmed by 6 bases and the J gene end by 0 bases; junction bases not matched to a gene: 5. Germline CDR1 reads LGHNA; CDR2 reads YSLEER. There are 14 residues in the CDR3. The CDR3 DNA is TGCGCCAGCAGTCAGAGCGGGACCTCCTACGAGCAGTACTTC. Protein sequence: CASSQSGTSYEQYF.

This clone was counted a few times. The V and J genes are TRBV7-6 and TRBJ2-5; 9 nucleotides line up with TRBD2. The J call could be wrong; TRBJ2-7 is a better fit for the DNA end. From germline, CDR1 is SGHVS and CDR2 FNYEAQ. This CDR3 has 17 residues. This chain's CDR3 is CASSFTGRGGSSYEQYF. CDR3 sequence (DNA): TGTGCCAGCAGCTTTACCGGGCGGGGGGGTTCCTCCTACGAGCAGTACTTC.

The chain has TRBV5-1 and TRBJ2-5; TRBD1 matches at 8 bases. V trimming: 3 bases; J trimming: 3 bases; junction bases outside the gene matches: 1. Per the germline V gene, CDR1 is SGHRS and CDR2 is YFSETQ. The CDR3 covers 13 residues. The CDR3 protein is CASSSGQEETQYF. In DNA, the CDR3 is TGCGCCAGCAGCTCGGGACAGGAAGAGACCCAGTACTTC.

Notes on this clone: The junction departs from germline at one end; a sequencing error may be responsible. The CDR3 nucleotides read TGTCCCTGGAATCCTGGGCTAGCGGGAGTAAATGAGCAGTTCTTC. Amino acid sequence: CPWNPGLAGVNEQFF. The chain recombines TRBV30 with TRBJ2-1; TRBD2 aligns across 10 bases. CDR3 size: 15 residues. Per the germline V gene, CDR1 is GTSNPN and CDR2 is SVGIG (reference sequence).

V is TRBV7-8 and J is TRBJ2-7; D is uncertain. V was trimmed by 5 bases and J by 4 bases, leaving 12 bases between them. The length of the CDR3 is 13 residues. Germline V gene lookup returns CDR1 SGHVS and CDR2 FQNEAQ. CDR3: CASSPPVPYEQYF. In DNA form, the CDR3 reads TGTGCCAGCAGCCCCCCAGTACCTTACGAGCAGTACTTC.

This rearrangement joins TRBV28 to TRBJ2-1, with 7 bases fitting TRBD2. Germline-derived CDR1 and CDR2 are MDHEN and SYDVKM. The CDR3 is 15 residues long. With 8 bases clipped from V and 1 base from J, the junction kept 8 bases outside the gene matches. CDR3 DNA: TGTGCCAGCGGCGGGGGTGGTTTATCCTACAATGAGCAGTTCTTC. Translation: CASGGGGLSYNEQFF.